Below, 10 T cell receptor beta chains from the same sample are listed, as sequenced in a study of Graves' ophthalmopathy and Graves' hyperthyroidism. From RNA, the CDR3 regions of TCR beta chains were amplified and sequenced. First-round RT-PCR employed HTBI primers, with a second-round multiplex PCR after it. Each CDR3 protein is one row after TCRdb ran MiXCR on the multiplex PCR reads. The sample includes about 620,000 distinct CDR3 sequences, approximately 21% of them seen just once. The sample was peripheral blood. Receptors were obtained from a woman aged 18-35 years with stable Graves' hyperthyroidism. Some clones in this sample may be carry-over from other donors' samples.

This clonotype came up many times. V is TRBV7-9 and J is TRBJ1-2; D remains ambiguous. The CDR3 consists of 13 residues. Trimming took 5 bases from V and 2 from J, leaving 9 bases between them. Germline V CDR1 and CDR2: SEHNR, FQNEAQ (reference sequence). The CDR3: CASSVGENYGYTF. The CDR3 coding sequence is TGTGCCAGCAGCGTAGGCGAAAACTATGGCTACACCTTC.

The V and J genes are TRBV6-5 and TRBJ1-6; 7 positions agree with TRBD1. Trimming cost V 0 bases and J 7 bases; bases outside gene matches: 6. The CDR3 length is 16 residues. Germline V gene sequence: CDR1 MNHEY, CDR2 SVGAGI. CDR3 DNA sequence: TGTGCCAGCAGTTACTCGGGGCAGGGGGTAAATTCACCCCTCCACTTT. Its translation is CASSYSGQGVNSPLHF.

This clonotype was picked up many times. V and J are TRBV20-1 and TRBJ1-1; 7 bases line up with TRBD1. Germline V gene lookup returns CDR1 DFQATT and CDR2 SNEGSKA (reference sequence). The CDR3 contains 12 residues. Trimming took 4 bases from V and 5 from J; bases not matched to a gene: 4. The CDR3 DNA reads as TGCAGTGCTACCGACAGGGAGACTGAAGCTTTCTTT. Amino acid sequence: CSATDRETEAFF.

The table lists this clonotype with many counts. The CDR3 sequence: CSASGPNTEAFF. The CDR3 nucleotides read TGCAGTGCTAGTGGCCCGAACACTGAAGCTTTCTTT. The chain recombines TRBV20-1 with TRBJ1-1; D is undetermined. This CDR3 has 12 residues. V was cut by 3 bases and J by 1 base, with 6 bases left in between. CDR1 and CDR2 from the germline V gene are DFQATT and SNEGSKA (reference sequence).

This clonotype was counted only a few times. V is TRBV3-1 and J is TRBJ1-3; D not certain. V was clipped by 2 bases and J by 0 bases, with 11 bases between them. Per the germline V gene, CDR1 is LGHDT and CDR2 is YNNKEL (reference sequence). CDR3 length: 16 residues. The CDR3 loop is CASSQLSRISGNTIYF. The CDR3, as DNA: TGTGCCAGCAGCCAATTGAGCCGGATCTCTGGAAACACCATATATTTT.

This clonotype was seen repeatedly, ten times or more. CDR3: CASSWTTPGANVLTF. CDR3 nucleotide sequence: TGTGCCAGCAGCTGGACAACGCCTGGGGCCAACGTCCTGACTTTC. V usage is TRBV7-9 and J usage is TRBJ2-6; D possibly corresponds to TRBD1 (5 bases). V was clipped by 4 bases and J by 2 bases, with 9 bases between them. CDR1 and CDR2 from the germline V gene are SEHNR and FQNEAQ (reference sequence). The CDR3 spans 15 residues.

This clonotype was seen many times. The rearrangement uses TRBV6-5 and TRBJ2-5; the match to TRBD1 covers 7 bases. Germline assignment: CDR1 MNHEY and CDR2 SVGAGI. This CDR3 is built from 15 residues. With V trimmed by 2 bases and J by 5 bases, 8 bases remained unmatched. CDR3: CASSYPTGLKETQYF. In DNA form, the CDR3 reads TGTGCCAGCAGTTACCCGACAGGGTTAAAGGAGACCCAGTACTTC.

This clonotype came up many times. The CDR3 DNA reads TGTGCCAGCAGTGGGGACAGCTACTATAGCAATCAGCCCCAGCATTTT. Translation: CASSGDSYYSNQPQHF. This chain joins TRBV6-1 and TRBJ1-5; 7 nucleotides align to TRBD1. Germline values: CDR1 MNHNS, CDR2 SASEGT. This CDR3 has 16 residues. The V and J ends lost 4 bases and 0 bases, in that order; junction bases with no gene match: 6.

The rearrangement joins TRBV12-3 or TRBV12-4 to TRBJ1-3; 7 bases agree with TRBD1. The CDR3 totals 16 residues. Trimming took 6 bases from V and 2 from J; bases not matched to a gene: 10. The CDR3 DNA follows: TGTGCCAGCAGGCGGACAGGAGAGAAGACTGGAAACACCATATATTTT. It specifies CASRRTGEKTGNTIYF.

The chain has TRBV7-2 and TRBJ2-5; 8 bases align to TRBD2. The V gene end was trimmed by 4 bases and the J gene end by 5 bases; junction bases not matched to a gene: 9. Germline V gives CDR1 SGHTA, CDR2 FQGNSA. The CDR3 has 15 amino acids. The DNA of the CDR3 is TGTGCCAGCAGCTCCGAGCGGGAGTTCGGGGAGACCCAGTACTTC. Translation gives CASSSEREFGETQYF.